This section outlines one T cell receptor (beta chain) sequence together with its context. This clonotype showed up many times. This clone's antigen is unknown. The sample holds no much larger clone one base away, and base qualities are not on file. From the cysteine through the phenylalanine, the CDR3 covers 11 amino acids. CDR3 DNA only is kept here, 33 bases in frame from base 1. V is cut by 4 bases and J by 6 bases, and the space between the germline ends is 4 bases. CDR1 and CDR2 (MGHRA, YSYEKL) derive from the germline V gene. What this sample's time point label stands for: patch test 1, 2 weeks after DPC sensitization. What the treatment or condition label conveys for this sample: therapeutic diphenylcyclopropenone sensitization with weekly scalp DPC. Blood at each patch-test visit was drawn before the patch test was applied. To be eligible, patients had to be aged 18 to 70, diagnosed with alopecia and judged suitable for DPC therapy, while pregnant patients were excluded. Unfractionated whole blood was collected in Tempus Blood RNA tubes, and total RNA was extracted from that blood.

This sample is drawn from a study of human T cells and chemical hapten exposure (dated by TCRdb to the early 2020s). Some background on the complete study: For sensitization, 2% DPC in acetone was applied to a roughly 2 cm by roughly 2 cm area of upper inner arm skin. Weekly therapeutic DPC doses were additionally applied to the scalp of patients throughout the roughly 26-week study period. Patch testing was performed on the upper back with Finn chambers containing 0.01% DPC, and the patch tests were scored after 6 days according to International Contact Dermatitis Research Group standards. The mostly female patient cohort included alopecia areata with under or over 50% scalp involvement, alopecia totalis and alopecia universalis. Libraries were pooled for sequencing, and variation in per-sample TCR yields was attributed mainly to small differences in library volumes within the pool. The study tracked peripheral blood TCR repertoire changes in vivo during primary and secondary sensitization to the hapten diphenylcyclopropenone (DPC) in alopecia patients. Blood was sampled from patients pre-sensitization (week 0) and at 2, 6 and about 24 weeks after DPC sensitization. Blood for TCR sequencing was provided by twenty-nine alopecia patients at one to four time points (pre-sensitization, 2, 6 and 24 weeks). The research as a whole found: After repeated subsampling, changes were observed in the strength of the expansion versus patch-test correlation and in the threshold at which the correlation became significant. A positive correlation was found between the number of PT1 expanded TCRs and patch test score, with significance reached at thresholds 8, 16 and 32 but not 4. Because every patient had alopecia, a presumed autoimmune disease, the patients' immune response might differ from that of healthy individuals. DPC sensitization did not change how many TCRs were above 1 in 1000 frequency, and no evidence was found of alterations in global repertoire structure. Significantly more large CDR3 similarity clusters were formed by expanded TCRs than by pre-sensitization or healthy control sets, consistent with antigen-driven responses.

Library prep was done by RACE. TCRdb names NextSeq 500 as the instrument used. During library preparation, unique molecular identifiers were attached to individual cDNA molecules so that TCRs could be counted quantitatively and reproducibly. Both TCR alpha and TCR beta chains were sequenced from each blood RNA sample. On the authors' methods: Samples had a median of roughly 98,000 TCRs, with a range from roughly 20,000 to 700,000. V, J and CDR3 annotation of the TCR reads was performed with the Decombinator software suite. Every sample was subsampled to the same number of TCRs (28,000) for the PS versus PT1 abundance plots. Expanded TCRs were defined as absent before sensitization and observed at least eight times at the 2-week time point. TCRdb ran its own pipeline on the public reads, namely fastp trimming at Q25 and MiXCR clone calling, and kept in-frame beta chains. Every CDR3 protein is listed once, alongside the most common genes and DNA of its rows. TCRdb, rather than the study authors, made the V and J calls. For this sample the table gives 45,000 to 60,000 distinct CDR3 sequences, of which about 9% were detected only once. About an eighth of the sample lies in the top ten.

This clonotype originated in a woman in her 40s with alopecia areata. Some clones in this sample may be carry-over from other donors' samples. The V gene is TRBV4-1 and the J gene is TRBJ2-1; there is no confident call for the D gene. The sequencing used whole blood, collected in connection with sensitization to the hapten diphenylcyclopropenone (DPC). In nucleotides, the sequence is TGCGCCAGCAGCCCCGGCAATGAGCAGTTCTTC. Translation gives CASSPGNEQFF.